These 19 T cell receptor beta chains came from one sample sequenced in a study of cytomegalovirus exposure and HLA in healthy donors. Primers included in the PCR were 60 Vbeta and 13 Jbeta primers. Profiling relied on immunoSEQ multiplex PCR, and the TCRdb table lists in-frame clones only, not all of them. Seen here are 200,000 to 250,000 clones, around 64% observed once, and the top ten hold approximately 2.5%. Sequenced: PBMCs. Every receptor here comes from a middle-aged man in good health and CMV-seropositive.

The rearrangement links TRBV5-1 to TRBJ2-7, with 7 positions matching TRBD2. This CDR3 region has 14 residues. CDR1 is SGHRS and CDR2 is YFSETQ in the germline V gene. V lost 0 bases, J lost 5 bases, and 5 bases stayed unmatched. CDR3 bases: TGCGCCAGCAGCTTGGGGGGGGGTTTCAACGAGCAGTACTTC. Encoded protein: CASSLGGGFNEQYF.

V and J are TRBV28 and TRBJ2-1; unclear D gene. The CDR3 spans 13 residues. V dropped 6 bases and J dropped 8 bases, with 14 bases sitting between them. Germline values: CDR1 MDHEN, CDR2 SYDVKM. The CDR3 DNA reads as TGTGCCAGCAGCCTCCCTAAGCGCGATGAGCAGTTCTTC. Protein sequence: CASSLPKRDEQFF.

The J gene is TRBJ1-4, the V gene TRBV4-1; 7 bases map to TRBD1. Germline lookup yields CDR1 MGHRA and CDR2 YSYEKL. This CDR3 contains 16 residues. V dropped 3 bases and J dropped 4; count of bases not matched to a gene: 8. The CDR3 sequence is CASSHRGQVINEKLFF. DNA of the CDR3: TGCGCCAGCAGCCATCGCGGACAGGTGATTAATGAAAAACTGTTTTTT.

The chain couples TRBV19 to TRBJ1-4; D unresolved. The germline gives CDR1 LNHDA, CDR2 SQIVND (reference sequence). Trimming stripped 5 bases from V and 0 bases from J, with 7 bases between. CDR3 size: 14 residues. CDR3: CASSAGATNEKLFF. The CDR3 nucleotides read TGTGCCAGTAGTGCGGGAGCAACTAATGAAAAACTGTTTTTT.

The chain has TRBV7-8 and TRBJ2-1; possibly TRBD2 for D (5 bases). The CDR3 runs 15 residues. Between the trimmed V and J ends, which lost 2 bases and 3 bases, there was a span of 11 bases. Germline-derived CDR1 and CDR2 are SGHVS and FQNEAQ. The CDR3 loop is CASSLTGELYNEQFF. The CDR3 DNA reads TGTGCCAGCAGCTTAACCGGGGAGCTCTACAATGAGCAGTTCTTC.

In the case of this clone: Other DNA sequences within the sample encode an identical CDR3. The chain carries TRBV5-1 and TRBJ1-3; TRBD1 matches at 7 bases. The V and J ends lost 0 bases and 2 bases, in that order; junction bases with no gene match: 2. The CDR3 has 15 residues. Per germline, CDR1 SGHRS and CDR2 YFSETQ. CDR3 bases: TGCGCCAGCAGCTTGGCAGGGACAGCTGGAAACACCATATATTTT. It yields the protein CASSLAGTAGNTIYF.

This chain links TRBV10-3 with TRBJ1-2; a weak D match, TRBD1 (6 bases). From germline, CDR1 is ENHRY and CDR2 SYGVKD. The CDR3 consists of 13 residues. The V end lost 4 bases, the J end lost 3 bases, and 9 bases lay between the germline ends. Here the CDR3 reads CAISVPGDYGYTF. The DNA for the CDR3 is TGTGCCATCAGTGTCCCAGGGGACTATGGCTACACCTTC.

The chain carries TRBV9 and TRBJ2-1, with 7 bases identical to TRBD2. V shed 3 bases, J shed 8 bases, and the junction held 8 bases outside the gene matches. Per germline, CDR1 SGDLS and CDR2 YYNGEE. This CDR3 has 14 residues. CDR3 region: CASSARPREDEQFF. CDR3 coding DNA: TGTGCCAGCAGCGCCAGGCCACGGGAGGATGAGCAGTTCTTC.

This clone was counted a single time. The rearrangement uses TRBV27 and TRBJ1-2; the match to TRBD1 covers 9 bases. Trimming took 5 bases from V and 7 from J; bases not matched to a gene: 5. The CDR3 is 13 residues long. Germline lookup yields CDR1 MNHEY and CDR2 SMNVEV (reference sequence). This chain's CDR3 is CASSKQGAGGYTF. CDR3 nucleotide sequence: TGTGCCAGCAGTAAACAGGGGGCGGGTGGCTACACCTTC.

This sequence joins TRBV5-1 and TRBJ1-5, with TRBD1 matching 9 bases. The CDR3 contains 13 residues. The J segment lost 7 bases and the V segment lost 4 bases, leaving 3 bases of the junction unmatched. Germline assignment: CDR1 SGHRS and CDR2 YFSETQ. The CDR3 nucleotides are TGCGCCAGCAGCCCCGGGACAGGGCAGCCCCAGCATTTT. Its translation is CASSPGTGQPQHF.

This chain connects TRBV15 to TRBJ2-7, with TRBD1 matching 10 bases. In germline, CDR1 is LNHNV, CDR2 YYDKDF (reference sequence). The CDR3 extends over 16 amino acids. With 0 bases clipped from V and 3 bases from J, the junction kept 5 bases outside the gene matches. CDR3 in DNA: TGTGCCACCAGCAGAGAAGACAGGGGGCCCAACTACGAGCAGTACTTC. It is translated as CATSREDRGPNYEQYF. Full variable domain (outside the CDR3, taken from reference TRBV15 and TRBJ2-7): DAMVIQNPRYQVTQFGKPVTLSCSQTLNHNVMYWYQQKSSQAPKLLFHYYDKDFNNEADTPDNFQSRRPNTSFCFLDIRSPGLGDTAMYLCATSREDRGPNYEQYFGPGTRLTVT.

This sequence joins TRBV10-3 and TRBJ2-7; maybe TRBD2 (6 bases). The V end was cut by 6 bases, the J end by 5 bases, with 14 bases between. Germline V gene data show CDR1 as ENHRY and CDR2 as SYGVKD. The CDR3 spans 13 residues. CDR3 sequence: CAISTGSGDEQYF. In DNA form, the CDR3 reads TGTGCCATCAGCACGGGGTCGGGGGACGAGCAGTACTTC.

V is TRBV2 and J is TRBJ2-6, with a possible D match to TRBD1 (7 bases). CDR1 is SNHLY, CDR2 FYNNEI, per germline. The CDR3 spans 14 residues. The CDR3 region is CATAGGQGANVLTF. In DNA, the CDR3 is TGTGCTACAGCAGGGGGGCAAGGGGCCAACGTCCTGACTTTC.

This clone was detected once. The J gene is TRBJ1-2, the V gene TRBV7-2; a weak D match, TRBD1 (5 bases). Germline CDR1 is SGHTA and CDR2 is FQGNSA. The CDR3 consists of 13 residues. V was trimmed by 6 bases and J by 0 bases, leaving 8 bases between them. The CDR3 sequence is CASRRQTNYGYTF. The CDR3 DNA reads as TGTGCCAGCAGACGACAGACTAACTATGGCTACACCTTC. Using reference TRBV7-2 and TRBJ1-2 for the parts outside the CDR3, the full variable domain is GAGVSQSPSNKVTEKGKDVELRCDPISGHTALYWYRQSLGQGLEFLIYFQGNSAPDKSGLPSDRFSAERTGGSVSTLTIQRTQQEDSAVYLCASRRQTNYGYTFGSGTRLTVV.

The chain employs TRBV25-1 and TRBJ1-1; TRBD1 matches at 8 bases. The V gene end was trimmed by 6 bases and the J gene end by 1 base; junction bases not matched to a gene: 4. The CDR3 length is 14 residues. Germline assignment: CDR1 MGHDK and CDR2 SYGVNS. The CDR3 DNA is TGTGCCAGCAGGCGGACAGGGTCGAACACTGAAGCTTTCTTT. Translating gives CASRRTGSNTEAFF.

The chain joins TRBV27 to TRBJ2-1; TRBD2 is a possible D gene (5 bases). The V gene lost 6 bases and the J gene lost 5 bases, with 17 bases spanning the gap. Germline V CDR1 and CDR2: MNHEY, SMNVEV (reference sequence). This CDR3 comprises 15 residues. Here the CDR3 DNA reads TGTGCCAGCAGCCAAAGCCCCTTAGCGCACAATGAGCAGTTCTTC. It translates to CASSQSPLAHNEQFF.

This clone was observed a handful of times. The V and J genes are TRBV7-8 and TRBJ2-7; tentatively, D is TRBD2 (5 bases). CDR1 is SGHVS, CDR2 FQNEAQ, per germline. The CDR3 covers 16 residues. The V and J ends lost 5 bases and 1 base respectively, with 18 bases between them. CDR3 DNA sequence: TGTGCCAGCAGCCTTCTTGAGGGAAGTGGGTCCTACGAGCAGTACTTC. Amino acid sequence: CASSLLEGSGSYEQYF.

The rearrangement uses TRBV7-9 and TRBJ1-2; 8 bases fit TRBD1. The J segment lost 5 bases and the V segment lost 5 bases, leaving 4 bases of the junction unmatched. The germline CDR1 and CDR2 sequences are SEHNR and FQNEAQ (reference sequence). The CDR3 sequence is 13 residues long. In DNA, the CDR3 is TGTGCCAGCAGCCCAACAGGGGGTTATGGCTACACCTTC. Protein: CASSPTGGYGYTF.

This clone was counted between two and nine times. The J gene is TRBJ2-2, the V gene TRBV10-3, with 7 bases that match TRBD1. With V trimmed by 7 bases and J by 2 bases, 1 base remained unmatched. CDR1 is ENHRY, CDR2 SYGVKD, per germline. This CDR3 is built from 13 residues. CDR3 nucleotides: TGTGCCATCAACAGGGGAAACACCGGGGAGCTGTTTTTT. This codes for CAINRGNTGELFF.